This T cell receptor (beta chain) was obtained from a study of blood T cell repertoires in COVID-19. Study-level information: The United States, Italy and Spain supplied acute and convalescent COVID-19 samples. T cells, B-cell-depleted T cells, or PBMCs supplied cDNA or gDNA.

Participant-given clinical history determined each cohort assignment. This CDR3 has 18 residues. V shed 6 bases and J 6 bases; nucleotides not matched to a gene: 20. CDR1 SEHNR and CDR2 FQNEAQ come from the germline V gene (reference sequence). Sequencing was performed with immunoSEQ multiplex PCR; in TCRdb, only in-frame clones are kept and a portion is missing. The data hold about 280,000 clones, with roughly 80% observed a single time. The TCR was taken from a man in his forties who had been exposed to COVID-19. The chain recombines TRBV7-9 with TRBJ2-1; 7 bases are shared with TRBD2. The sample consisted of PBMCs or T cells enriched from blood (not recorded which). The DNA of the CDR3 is TGTGCCAGCAGACCCCACAGCAAGCGGGACTTGAATACCAATGAGCAGTTCTTC. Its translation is CASRPHSKRDLNTNEQFF.